This T cell receptor beta chain was sequenced for a study of technical replicates of blood from several donors. Sequencing used immunoSEQ multiplex PCR; TCRdb keeps in-frame clones, though not all of them. The table shows approximately 52,000 clones, with about 86% occurring only once. The sequenced material came from PBMCs. The receptor's source is a human donor in good health. Some clones in this sample may be carry-over from other donors' samples.

CDR3 amino acids: CASSLGREAFF. CDR3 nucleotide sequence: TGTGCCAGCAGCTTAGGCAGGGAAGCTTTCTTT. The V call is TRBV7-9, the J call TRBJ1-1; no reliable D call. V lost 1 base, J lost 8 bases, and 5 bases lay in between. The germline CDR1 and CDR2 sequences are SEHNR and FQNEAQ (reference sequence). CDR3 length equals 11 residues. Drawing the rest from reference TRBV7-9 and TRBJ1-1, the complete variable domain is DTGVSQNPRHKITKRGQNVTFRCDPISEHNRLYWYRQTLGQGPEFLTYFQNEAQLEKSRLLSDRFSAERPKGSFSTLEIQRTEQGDSAMYLCASSLGREAFFGQGTRLTVV.